This T cell receptor (delta chain) was obtained from a study of γδ T cells in repeated Plasmodium falciparum infection. By proportion, this clone is medium-sized. Its antigen is undetermined. General study results and limits: Donors in Mali lived in a small rural village, largely one ethnic group. Vdelta2-negative gammadelta repertoires, largely Vdelta1+, seemingly showed infection-driven waves of new clonal selection.

Germline V gene sequence: CDR1 GEAIGNYY, CDR2 EKD. This CDR3 spans 17 amino acids. With 2 bases clipped from V and 7 bases from J, the junction kept 12 bases outside the gene matches. TCRdb re-called clones from the multiplex PCR reads using CATT. The data show approximately 90,000 delta-chain clones, more than 0.85% seen once. Vgamma9/Vdelta2+ and Vdelta2-negative gammadelta T cells were flow-sorted from PBMC for bulk sequencing. This sequence joins TRDV2 and TRDJ1; 13 bases align to TRDD3. The sample consisted of gamma-delta T cells from blood. This clonotype was sampled from a pool of human donors (malaria-infected and uninfected, not separated). The CDR3 region is CACDILGDTERAPKLIF. The CDR3 DNA is TGTGCCTGTGACATACTGGGGGATACGGAAAGAGCCCCTAAACTCATCTTT.